This T cell receptor beta chain was captured by sequencing in a study of T cells expressing NK-cell markers. For the study at large: Sorted T-cell subsets CD3+CD56+NKG2C+, CD3+CD56+NKG2C- and CD3+CD56-NKG2C+ were TCR beta-sequenced.

Broader study findings: NKG2C+ dominant clonotype frequencies in 5 or 6 donors were roughly 1.0-7.5% of CD8+ T cells. There were a few donors in whom these clonotypes also led the CD3+CD56-NKG2C+ fraction.

The V gene's germline CDR1 is SGHVS and CDR2 FQNEAQ. The CDR3 has 15 amino acids. On this clonotype itself: Its matching antigen is unknown.

TCRdb re-called the 5' RACE reads and catalogs CDR3 proteins one per entry, DNA excluded. The listing contains around 470,000 distinct CDR3 sequences. This sequence originates from a woman aged 50 to 60 in good health. The rearrangement joins TRBV7-8 to TRBJ2-2; absent DNA, TCRdb's TRBD1 call cannot be checked. The sequencing input was blood T cells: a sorted CD56 or NKG2C T cell subset, CD4+ or CD8+ T cells, or bulk PBMC T cells (not recorded which). The CDR3 protein is CASPRTGAATGELFF.